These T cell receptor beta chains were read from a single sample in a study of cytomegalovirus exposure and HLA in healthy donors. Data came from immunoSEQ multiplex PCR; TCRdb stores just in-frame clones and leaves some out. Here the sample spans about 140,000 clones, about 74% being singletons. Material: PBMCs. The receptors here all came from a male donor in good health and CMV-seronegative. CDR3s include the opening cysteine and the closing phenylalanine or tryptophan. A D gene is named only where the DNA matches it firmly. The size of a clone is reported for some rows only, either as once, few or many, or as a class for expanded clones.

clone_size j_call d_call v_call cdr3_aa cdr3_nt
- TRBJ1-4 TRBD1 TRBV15 CATSRGGAGQSGEKLFF TGTGCCACCAGCAGAGGGGGGGCGGGACAGTCTGGTGAAAAACTGTTTTTT
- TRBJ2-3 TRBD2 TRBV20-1 CSVGRVDTQYF TGCAGTGTAGGGAGGGTAGATACGCAGTATTTT
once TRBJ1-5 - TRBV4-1 CASSPAGSPAQHF TGCGCCAGCAGCCCAGCAGGATCCCCCGCCCAGCATTTT
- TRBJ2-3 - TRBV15 CATSSKSTDTQYF TGTGCCACCAGCAGTAAATCCACAGATACGCAGTATTTT
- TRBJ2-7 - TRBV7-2 CASSRPAYEQYF TGTGCCAGCAGCCGTCCAGCCTACGAGCAGTACTTC
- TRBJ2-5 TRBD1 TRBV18 CASSPPGQASRTQYF TGTGCCAGCTCACCACCGGGACAGGCAAGTCGGACCCAGTACTTC
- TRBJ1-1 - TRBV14 CASSQGGRRTEAFF TGTGCCAGCAGCCAGGGGGGAAGGAGGACTGAAGCTTTCTTT
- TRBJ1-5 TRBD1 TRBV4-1 CASSRTGTGVSNQPQHF TGCGCCAGCAGCCGAACCGGGACAGGCGTTAGCAATCAGCCCCAGCATTTT
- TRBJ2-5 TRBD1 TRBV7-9 CAAQGDNKETQYF TGTGCCGCCCAGGGGGACAACAAAGAGACCCAGTACTTC
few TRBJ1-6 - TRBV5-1 CASSLAGQGGSPLHF TGCGCCAGCAGCTTGGCGGGGCAGGGAGGTTCACCCCTCCACTTT
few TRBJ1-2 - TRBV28 CASSFRAYGYTF TGTGCCAGCAGTTTCAGGGCCTATGGCTACACCTTC
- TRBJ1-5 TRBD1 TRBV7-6 CASSLERRSRTGGFQPQHF TGTGCCAGCAGCCTAGAACGTAGATCCCGAACAGGGGGTTTCCAGCCCCAGCATTTT
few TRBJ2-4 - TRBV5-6 CASSLAGRRGHQYF TGTGCCAGCAGCTTGGCCGGAAGAAGGGGTCATCAGTACTTC
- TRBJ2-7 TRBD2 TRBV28 CASSLGLGKNEQYF TGTGCCAGCAGTTTGGGACTAGGAAAAAACGAGCAGTACTTC
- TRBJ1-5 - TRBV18 CASSTMSSNQPQHF TGTGCCAGCTCAACTATGAGTAGCAATCAGCCCCAGCATTTT
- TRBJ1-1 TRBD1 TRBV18 CASSALDRANTEAFF TGTGCCAGCTCAGCTCTGGACAGGGCGAACACTGAAGCTTTCTTT
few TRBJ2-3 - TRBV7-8 CASSLGAGRDTQYF TGTGCCAGCAGCTTAGGGGCGGGGAGGGATACGCAGTATTTT
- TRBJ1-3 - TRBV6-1 CASSPGGTSGNTIYF TGTGCCAGCAGTCCTGGCGGAACCTCTGGAAACACCATATATTTT
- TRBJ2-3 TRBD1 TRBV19 CASRGQGLTDTQYF TGTGCCAGTAGGGGACAGGGGTTAACAGATACGCAGTATTTT
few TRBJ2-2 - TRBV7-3 CASSSSGGRGPGRELFF TGTGCCAGCAGCTCCTCCGGGGGGCGGGGCCCCGGGCGGGAGCTGTTTTTT
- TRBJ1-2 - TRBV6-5 CASSYGGEYGYTF TGTGCCAGCAGTTACGGGGGGGAGTATGGCTACACCTTC
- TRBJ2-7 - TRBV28 CASSFLSYEQYF TGTGCCAGCAGTTTTCTTAGCTACGAGCAGTACTTC
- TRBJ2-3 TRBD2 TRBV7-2 CASSLYRGGSTDTQYF TGTGCCAGCAGCCTCTATCGGGGGGGCAGCACAGATACGCAGTATTTT
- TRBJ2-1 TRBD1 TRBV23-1 CASSQTTGAEQFF TGCGCCAGCAGTCAAACCACAGGGGCTGAGCAGTTCTTC
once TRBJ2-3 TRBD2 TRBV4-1 CASSQRASGGTDTQYF TGCGCCAGCAGCCAACGCGCTAGCGGGGGCACAGATACGCAGTATTTT
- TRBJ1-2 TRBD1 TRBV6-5 CASSYRGTAYGYTF TGTGCCAGCAGTTACCGAGGGACAGCTTATGGCTACACCTTC
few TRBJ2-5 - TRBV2 CASKEQGRGETQYF TGTGCCAGCAAGGAGCAGGGGCGAGGCGAGACCCAGTACTTC
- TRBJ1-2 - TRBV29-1 CSVEGEGLTENYGYTF TGCAGCGTTGAGGGAGAGGGACTTACAGAAAACTATGGCTACACCTTC
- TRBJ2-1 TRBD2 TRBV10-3 CAISRLAENNEQFF TGTGCCATCAGCAGACTAGCGGAAAACAATGAGCAGTTCTTC
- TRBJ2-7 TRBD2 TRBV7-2 CASSSLIAGFSSYEQYF TGTGCCAGCAGCTCCTTAATAGCGGGTTTTAGCTCCTACGAGCAGTACTTC
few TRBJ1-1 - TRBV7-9 CSSSLRSPASTEAFF TGTTCCAGCAGCTTACGCTCCCCAGCTAGCACTGAAGCTTTCTTT
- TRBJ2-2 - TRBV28 CASRGTSTGELFF TGTGCCAGCAGAGGGACATCCACCGGGGAGCTGTTTTTT
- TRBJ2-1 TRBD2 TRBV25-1 CASGGLAGPTYNEQFF TGTGCCAGTGGGGGACTAGCGGGACCCACCTACAATGAGCAGTTCTTC
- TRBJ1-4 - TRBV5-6 CASSLEGRGNEKLFF TGTGCCAGCAGCTTGGAAGGGAGGGGAAATGAAAAACTGTTTTTT
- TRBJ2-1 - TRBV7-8 CASSYRGGLADYNEQFF TGTGCCAGCAGCTACAGGGGGGGGCTAGCGGATTACAATGAGCAGTTCTTC